Listed here is a single TCR beta chain. The CDR3 has 15 amino acids. The V and J ends lost 3 bases and 2 bases, in that order; junction bases with no gene match: 4. CDR1 and CDR2 from the germline V gene are KGHSH and LQKENI. Original processing notes: By means of reference gene primer amplification, nucleated cell counts were estimated. The method was immunoSEQ multiplex PCR; TCRdb's version includes in-frame clones alone and lacks a portion of them. The V and J calls and clone size are taken from that table; D and trimming were inferred from the DNA. The data hold some 400,000 clones, with more than 75% observed a single time. This sample was included in a study of blood T cell repertoires in COVID-19. Study in general: From T cells, B-cell-depleted T cells, or PBMCs came the material, which was cDNA or gDNA.

Seattle patient enrollment occurred during active infection, with longitudinal follow-up thereafter. Input material: peripheral blood. The genes are TRBV18 and TRBJ2-3, with 8 nucleotides matching TRBD2. This sequence originates from a woman aged 55-75 years with COVID-19, enrolled during active disease. The DNA for the CDR3 is TGTGCCAGCTCACCTAGCGGGGCGTCCACAGATACGCAGTATTTT. Translation gives CASSPSGASTDTQYF.